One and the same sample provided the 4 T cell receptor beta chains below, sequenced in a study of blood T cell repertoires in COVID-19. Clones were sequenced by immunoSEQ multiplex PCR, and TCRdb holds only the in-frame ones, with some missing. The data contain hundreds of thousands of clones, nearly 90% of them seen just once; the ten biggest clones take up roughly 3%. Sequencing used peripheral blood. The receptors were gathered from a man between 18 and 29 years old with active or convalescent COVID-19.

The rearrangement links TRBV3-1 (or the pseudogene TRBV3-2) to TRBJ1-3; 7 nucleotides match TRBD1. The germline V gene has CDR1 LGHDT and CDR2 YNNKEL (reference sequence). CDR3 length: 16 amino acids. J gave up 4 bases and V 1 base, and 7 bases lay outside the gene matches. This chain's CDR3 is CASSQVGAGGGNTIYF. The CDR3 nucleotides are TGTGCCAGCAGCCAAGTGGGGGCAGGGGGAGGAAACACCATATATTTT.

CDR3 in amino acids: CASSTSPSADYEQYF. In DNA, the CDR3 is TGCGCCAGCAGTACAAGTCCTAGCGCAGACTACGAGCAGTACTTC. The chain is built from TRBV4-3 and TRBJ2-7; weak D call: TRBD2 (6 bases). V lost 6 bases and J lost 3, with 18 bases in between. Germline V CDR1 and CDR2: LGHNA, YSLEER. The CDR3 is made up of 15 amino acids.

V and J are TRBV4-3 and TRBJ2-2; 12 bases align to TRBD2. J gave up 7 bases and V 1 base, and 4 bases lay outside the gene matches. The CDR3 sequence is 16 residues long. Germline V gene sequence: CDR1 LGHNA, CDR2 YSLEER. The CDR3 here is CASSQGLAGVNGELFF. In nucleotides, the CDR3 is TGCGCCAGCAGCCAAGGACTAGCGGGGGTGAACGGGGAGCTGTTTTTT.

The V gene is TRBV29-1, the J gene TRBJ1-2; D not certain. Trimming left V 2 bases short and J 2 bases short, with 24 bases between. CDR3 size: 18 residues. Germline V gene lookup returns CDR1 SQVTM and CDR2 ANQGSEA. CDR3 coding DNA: TGCAGCGTTGAAATATCTGCGGGAACAGACAAGTACAACTATGGCTACACCTTC. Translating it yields CSVEISAGTDKYNYGYTF.